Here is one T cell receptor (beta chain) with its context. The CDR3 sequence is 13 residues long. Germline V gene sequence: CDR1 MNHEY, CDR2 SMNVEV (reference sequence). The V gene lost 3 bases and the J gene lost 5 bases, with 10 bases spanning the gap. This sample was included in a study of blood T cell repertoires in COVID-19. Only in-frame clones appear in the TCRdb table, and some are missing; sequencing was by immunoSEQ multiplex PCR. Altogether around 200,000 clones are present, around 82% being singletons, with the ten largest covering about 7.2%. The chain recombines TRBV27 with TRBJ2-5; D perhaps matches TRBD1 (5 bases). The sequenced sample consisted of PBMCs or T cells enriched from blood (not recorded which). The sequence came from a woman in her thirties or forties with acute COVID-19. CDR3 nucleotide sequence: TGTGCCAGCAGTTTTCAGGGATTCGAGACCCAGTACTTC. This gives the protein CASSFQGFETQYF.